The subject of this entry is one T cell receptor (beta chain). Germline V gene data show CDR1 as MDHEN and CDR2 as SYDVKM. V trimming: 5 bases; J trimming: 4 bases; junction bases outside the gene matches: 8. This CDR3 region has 15 residues. The table came from immunoSEQ multiplex PCR; TCRdb's copy has only in-frame clones and leaves some out. The data contain about 280,000 clones, around 85% of them singletons. The entry originates in a study of blood T cell repertoires in COVID-19. Study-level background: Samples came from the United States, Italy and Spain, spanning acute and convalescent COVID-19. The analysed material was cDNA or gDNA that came from T cells, B-cell-depleted T cells, or PBMCs.

The rearrangement links TRBV28 to TRBJ1-5; 7 bases match TRBD1. The sample was PBMCs or T cells enriched from blood (not recorded which). The clonotype originates from a woman between 45 and 60 years old who had recovered from COVID-19. CDR3 DNA sequence: TGTGCCAGCAGTCCAACGGGACAGCCTAATCAGCCCCAGCATTTT. This codes for CASSPTGQPNQPQHF.